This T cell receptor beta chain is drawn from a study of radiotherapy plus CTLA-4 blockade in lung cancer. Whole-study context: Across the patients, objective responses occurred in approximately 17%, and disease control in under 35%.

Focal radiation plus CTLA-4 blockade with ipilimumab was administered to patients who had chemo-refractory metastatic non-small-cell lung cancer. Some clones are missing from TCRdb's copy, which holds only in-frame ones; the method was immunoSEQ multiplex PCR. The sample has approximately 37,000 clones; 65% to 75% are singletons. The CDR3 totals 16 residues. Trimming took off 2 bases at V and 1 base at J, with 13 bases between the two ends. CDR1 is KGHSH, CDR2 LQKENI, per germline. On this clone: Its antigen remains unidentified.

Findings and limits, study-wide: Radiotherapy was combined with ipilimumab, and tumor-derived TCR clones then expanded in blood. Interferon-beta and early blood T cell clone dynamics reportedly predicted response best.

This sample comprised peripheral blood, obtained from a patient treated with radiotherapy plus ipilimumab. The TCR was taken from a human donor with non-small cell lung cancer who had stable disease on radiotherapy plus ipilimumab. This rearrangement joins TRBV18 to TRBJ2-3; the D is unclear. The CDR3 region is CASSPRQVSGTDTQYF. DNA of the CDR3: TGTGCCAGCTCACCAAGGCAGGTATCAGGCACAGATACGCAGTATTTT.